The present TCR beta chain was sequenced within a study of cytomegalovirus exposure and HLA in healthy donors. Notes on the study in general: An analysis that was carried out later associated some 17,000 TCR beta sequences with HLA alleles at 0.05 false discovery rate.

Looked up from germline, CDR1 is MGHRA and CDR2 is YSYEKL. The CDR3 runs 14 residues. Deletions cut 2 bases from V and 4 bases from J, with 11 bases between. 60 Vbeta and 13 Jbeta primers were used in PCR. Measured with immunoSEQ multiplex PCR; TCRdb has only the in-frame clones, and not every one. The sample contains some 200,000 clones, 77% of which appear only once. This clone was observed a few times. Antigen specificity is unknown. This sequence was found in a woman aged 55-70 years in good health and CMV-seropositive. This chain links TRBV4-1 with TRBJ1-2; possible D gene TRBD1, 5 bases. Sequencing used PBMCs. CDR3 loop: CASSQSTDTYGYTF. In DNA form, the CDR3 reads TGCGCCAGCAGCCAATCGACAGATACCTATGGCTACACCTTC.